The 10 T cell receptor beta chains presented below share a single source sample, sequenced in a study of blood T cell repertoires in COVID-19. Only in-frame clones appear in the TCRdb table, and some are missing; sequencing was by immunoSEQ multiplex PCR. The table lists tens of thousands of clones, around 77% of them singletons. The sequencing input was peripheral blood. All receptors come from a man in his 70s with COVID-19, enrolled during active disease.

This chain connects TRBV10-3 to TRBJ2-2, with 9 bases aligning to TRBD1. This CDR3 is 16 amino acids long. J gave up 6 bases and V 8 bases, and 13 bases lay outside the gene matches. Per the germline V gene, CDR1 is ENHRY and CDR2 is SYGVKD. CDR3 amino acids: CAIYSGQGSIAGELFF. CDR3 DNA: TGTGCCATCTATTCAGGACAGGGGTCTATTGCCGGGGAGCTGTTTTTT.

This chain connects TRBV5-8 to TRBJ2-7, with 9 bases matching TRBD2. CDR3 size: 15 residues. Trimming removed 2 bases from V and 0 bases from J; junction bases left unmatched: 3. The germline V gene has CDR1 SGHTS and CDR2 YDEGEE. This chain's CDR3 is CASSFFSGSSYEQYF. In DNA form, the CDR3 reads TGTGCCAGCAGCTTTTTTAGCGGGAGCTCCTACGAGCAGTACTTC.

The rearrangement links TRBV18 to TRBJ1-3, with 10 bases aligning to TRBD1. From germline, CDR1 is KGHSH and CDR2 LQKENI. This CDR3 comprises 16 residues. Germline trimming cut 0 bases from V and 1 base from J; bases unmatched to any gene: 0. The CDR3 is CASSPPGQGSGNTIYF. CDR3 coding DNA: TGTGCCAGCTCACCACCGGGACAGGGGTCTGGAAACACCATATATTTT.

Only one count was recorded for this clone. This chain uses TRBV19 with TRBJ1-5; D gene unclear. V was pared by 3 bases and J by 3 bases, with 9 bases between. This CDR3 spans 14 amino acids. Germline V CDR1 and CDR2: LNHDA, SQIVND (reference sequence). DNA of the CDR3: TGTGCCAGTAGTATTATTGGCCTCAATCAGCCCCAGCATTTT. Encoded protein: CASSIIGLNQPQHF.

The chain recombines TRBV7-9 with TRBJ2-7; D not certain. The CDR3 extends over 14 amino acids. CDR1 and CDR2 from the germline V gene are SEHNR and FQNEAQ (reference sequence). V lost 0 bases, J lost 7 bases, and 13 bases lay in between. CDR3 bases: TGTGCCAGCAGCTTAGCCTTTATCGCGAGGGAGCAGTACTTC. Residues: CASSLAFIAREQYF. Full variable domain (outside the CDR3, taken from reference TRBV7-9 and TRBJ2-7): DTGVSQNPRHKITKRGQNVTFRCDPISEHNRLYWYRQTLGQGPEFLTYFQNEAQLEKSRLLSDRFSAERPKGSFSTLEIQRTEQGDSAMYLCASSLAFIAREQYFGPGTRLTVT.

This clone was observed a single time. This chain joins TRBV30 and TRBJ1-3; tentative D call: TRBD1 (5 bases). With 5 bases removed from V and 0 bases from J, the gap between germline ends came to 5 bases. CDR3 length: 12 amino acids. CDR1 is GTSNPN, CDR2 SVGIG, per germline (reference sequence). The CDR3 DNA sequence: TGTGCCTGGGACAGCTCTGGAAACACCATATATTTT. This codes for CAWDSSGNTIYF.

The chain employs TRBV11-2 and TRBJ1-6, with D perhaps matching TRBD1 (5 bases). The CDR3 is made up of 14 amino acids. The germline CDR1 and CDR2 sequences are SGHAT and FQNNGV. V lost 6 bases, J lost 5 bases, and 11 bases lay in between. CDR3: CASRRGGNNSPLHF. The CDR3 bases are TGTGCCAGCAGACGGGGGGGTAATAATTCACCCCTCCACTTT.

J is TRBJ1-1 and V is TRBV13; 7 bases align to TRBD1. Germline values: CDR1 PRHDT, CDR2 FYEKMQ (reference sequence). Germline trimming cut 0 bases from V and 6 bases from J; bases unmatched to any gene: 4. The CDR3 runs to 14 residues. CDR3 protein: CASSLGQGDPEAFF. DNA of the CDR3: TGTGCCAGCAGCTTAGGTCAGGGGGACCCTGAAGCTTTCTTT.

V gene TRBV9 combines with J gene TRBJ2-2; 16 positions agree with TRBD2. This CDR3 comprises 20 residues. Germline V gives CDR1 SGDLS, CDR2 YYNGEE. The V and J ends lost 3 bases and 5 bases, in that order; junction bases with no gene match: 13. This CDR3 is CASSAFLGLAGGSRTGELFF. The CDR3 DNA is TGTGCCAGCAGCGCATTCCTGGGACTAGCGGGAGGGTCGAGGACCGGGGAGCTGTTTTTT.

This chain uses TRBV7-9 with TRBJ1-2, with TRBD1 as a possible D gene (5 bases). Trimming removed 0 bases at V and 3 bases at J, with 8 bases between. Germline loops: CDR1 SEHNR, CDR2 FQNEAQ (reference sequence). The CDR3 consists of 14 residues. Here the CDR3 reads CASSLAGADYGYTF. The CDR3 DNA is TGTGCCAGCAGCTTAGCAGGGGCGGACTATGGCTACACCTTC.